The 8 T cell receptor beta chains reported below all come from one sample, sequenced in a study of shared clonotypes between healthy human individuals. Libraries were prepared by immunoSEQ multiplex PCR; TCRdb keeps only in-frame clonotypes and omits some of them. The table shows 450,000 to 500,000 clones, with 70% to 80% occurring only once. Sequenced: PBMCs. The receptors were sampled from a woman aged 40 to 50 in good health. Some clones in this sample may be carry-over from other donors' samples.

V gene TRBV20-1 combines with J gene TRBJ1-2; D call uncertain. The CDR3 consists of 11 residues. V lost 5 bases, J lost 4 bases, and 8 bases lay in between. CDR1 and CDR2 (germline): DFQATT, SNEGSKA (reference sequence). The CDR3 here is CSARQSYGYTF. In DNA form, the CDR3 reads TGCAGTGCTCGGCAGAGCTATGGCTACACCTTC.

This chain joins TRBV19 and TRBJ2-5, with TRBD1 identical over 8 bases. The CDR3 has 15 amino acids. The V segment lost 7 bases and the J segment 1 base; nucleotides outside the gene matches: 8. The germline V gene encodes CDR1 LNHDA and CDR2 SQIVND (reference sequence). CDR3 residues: CASTPAGGPQETQYF. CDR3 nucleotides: TGTGCCAGTACCCCTGCAGGGGGCCCCCAAGAGACCCAGTACTTC.

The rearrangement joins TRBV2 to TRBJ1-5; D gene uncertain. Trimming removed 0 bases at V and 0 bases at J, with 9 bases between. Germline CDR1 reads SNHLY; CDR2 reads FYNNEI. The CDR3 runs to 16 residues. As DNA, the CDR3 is TGTGCCAGCAGTGAAGCAGGCCGATATAGCAATCAGCCCCAGCATTTT. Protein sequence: CASSEAGRYSNQPQHF.

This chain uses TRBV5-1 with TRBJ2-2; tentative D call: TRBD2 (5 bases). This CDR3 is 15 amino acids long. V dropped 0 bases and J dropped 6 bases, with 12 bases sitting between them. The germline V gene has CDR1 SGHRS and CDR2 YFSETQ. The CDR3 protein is CASSLGSGFPGELFF. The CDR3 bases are TGCGCCAGCAGCTTGGGGTCGGGGTTCCCCGGGGAGCTGTTTTTT.

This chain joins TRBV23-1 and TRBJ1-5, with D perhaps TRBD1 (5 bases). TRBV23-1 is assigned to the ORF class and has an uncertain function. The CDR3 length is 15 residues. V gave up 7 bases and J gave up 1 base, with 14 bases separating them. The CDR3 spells CASTQGRRSNQPQHF. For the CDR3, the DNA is TGCGCCAGCACCCAGGGCAGGAGGAGCAATCAGCCCCAGCATTTT.

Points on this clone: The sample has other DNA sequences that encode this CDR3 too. CDR3 region: CASSLDRGTEAFF. CDR3 nucleotide sequence: TGCGCCAGCAGCTTGGACAGGGGTACTGAAGCTTTCTTT. This chain connects TRBV5-1 to TRBJ1-1, with TRBD1 matching over 7 bases. CDR1 is SGHRS and CDR2 is YFSETQ in the germline V gene. Unmatched junction bases numbered 1, after V lost 0 bases and J lost 5 bases. This CDR3 is 13 amino acids long.

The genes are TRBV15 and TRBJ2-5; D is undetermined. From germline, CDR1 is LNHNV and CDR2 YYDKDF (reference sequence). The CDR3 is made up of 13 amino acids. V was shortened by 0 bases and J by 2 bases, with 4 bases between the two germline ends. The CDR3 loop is CATSRDKQETQYF. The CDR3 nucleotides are TGTGCCACCAGCAGAGATAAACAAGAGACCCAGTACTTC.

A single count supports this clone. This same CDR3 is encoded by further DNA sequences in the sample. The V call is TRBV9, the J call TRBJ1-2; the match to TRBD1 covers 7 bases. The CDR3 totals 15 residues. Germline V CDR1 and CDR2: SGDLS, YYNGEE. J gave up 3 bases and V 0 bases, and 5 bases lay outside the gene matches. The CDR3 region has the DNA TGTGCCAGCAGCGTAGGGGAGGGGGCGCACTATGGCTACACCTTC. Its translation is CASSVGEGAHYGYTF.